This T cell receptor (beta chain) comes out of a study of cytomegalovirus exposure and HLA in healthy donors (dated by TCRdb to 2016 to 2017). In terms of the full investigation: In an earlier analysis of 450 to 750 of the donors, around 290 Gb of sequence data and 90 million to 120 million unique TCR beta sequences from about 179 million T cells were reported. Because of strong linkage in the cohort, four or five DR-DQ haplotypes were treated as single units for association and clustering. HLA typing covered class I and class II loci at four-digit resolution. The study used immunosequencing to profile the T cell repertoires of more than 650 subjects and linked those repertoires to cytomegalovirus serostatus. Donor age, sex, ethnicity and CMV serostatus were collected together with the repertoire data. Every discovery cohort repertoire had been produced on one sequencing platform. The aim of the study was to test whether cataloging public T cell receptors could identify signatures of past pathogen exposure. Across around 400 genotyped donors of the cohort, an average of about 240,000 unique TCR beta nucleotide sequences per donor were sequenced, and roughly a sixth of those sequences were non-productive. An early release covering roughly 580 HLA-typed donors comprised roughly 300 gigabases of sequencing data and around 80 million unique TCR sequences. Rather than using new phenotypic data, the later analysis identified candidate immune exposures from TCR beta sequences and from how often those sequences occurred across donors. The number of typed donors differed by locus: about 629-630 for A, B, C, DRB1 and DQB1; some 500 for DQA1; approximately 610 for DPA1; and 400 to 480 for DPB1. In a later analysis, previously published TCR beta repertoires from about 640 donors were re-analyzed and high-resolution HLA genotyping was added so that TCR occurrence patterns could be studied. A later genetic analysis took genome-wide SNP genotypes for about 55% of the roughly 700 donors and used that subset as a discovery cohort. Among the roughly 430 genotyped donors, roughly 80% belonged to the genetic ancestry cluster associated with self-reported Caucasian donors. To predict cytomegalovirus infection status, the study combined high-throughput TCR immunosequencing, statistical association of individual TCRs with disease status, and machine learning. To decide whether each TCR beta V gene segment behaved as functional or pseudogenic, an earlier analysis of 587 of the donors relied on high-throughput TCR beta sequencing. In addition to the first cohort of about 650 subjects, a separate validation cohort of 120 different subjects was used.

Library preparation employed the immunoSEQ multiplex PCR assay. The multiplex PCR relied on a mix of 60 forward primers for TCR Vbeta segments and 13 reverse primers for TCR Jbeta segments. The CDR3 region of rearranged TCR beta genes was amplified from genomic DNA by a multiplex PCR assay. On the Illumina HiSeq System, the amplified TCR beta libraries were sequenced as 87-base-pair reads. The study's own analysis went as follows. In a later analysis, some 80 million unique TCR beta chains were counted across the approximately 620 repertoires, and approximately 9.9 million of these chains were shared by at least two donors. Raw reads were error-corrected and collapsed into unique sequences with a nearest-neighbor algorithm that merged closely related sequences to remove PCR and sequencing errors. V, D and J gene segments were assigned by aligning CDR3 sequences to IMGT reference sequences. For a sequence to be retained, at least a six-nucleotide match to both a V gene segment and a J gene segment was required. A rearrangement counted as productive if the CDR3 had no stop codons and remained in frame with V and J, and every other rearrangement counted as non-productive. Following IMGT convention, CDR3 was defined as the stretch from the second conserved V-encoded cysteine up to the conserved J-encoded phenylalanine. In an earlier analysis of around 640 of the donors, sequences lacking an unambiguous match to a single V gene segment were excluded. An earlier analysis of over 450 of the donors classified V segments as functional when productive rearrangements were above 56.7% and as segregating when the standard deviation between donors was above 5%. A statistical classification framework was built to diagnose cytomegalovirus status from the catalog of TCR beta chain sequences. V and J gene assignment, in a later analysis, came from comparing TCR nucleotide sequences with IMGT/GENE-DB human TR gene sequences. A later analysis assigned CDR3 sequences and most-parsimonious VDJ recombination scenarios with the TCRdist pipeline. In a later analysis, every TCR beta chain was defined by the combination of its CDR3 amino acid sequence and its V-gene family, and reads without a unique V-gene family were dropped. To address suspected cross-contamination and a sequencing artifact, a later analysis removed approximately 590 highly shared, low-generation-probability nucleotide sequences. A later analysis calculated a clonal expansion index for each public chain from normalized within-repertoire ranks of inferred template counts. A later analysis computed generation probabilities with a VDJ recombination model fitted to out-of-frame rearrangements, and checked the results against IGoR. A later analysis scored TCR-TCR, TCR-HLA and TCR-CMV co-occurrence with hypergeometric tests, applying a repertoire-size bias correction to TCR pairs. A later analysis estimated false discovery rates by permuting HLA or CMV assignments 20 times. In a later analysis, co-occurring TCRs were grouped with DBSCAN, and TCRdist sequence similarity was added when clustering was performed within HLA-allele-positive subsets. For co-occurrence clustering, repertoires with fewer than 30,000 or more than 120,000 public chains were excluded, along with about five repertoires with anomalous nucleotide sharing. Drawn from immuneACCESS, this table holds only the in-frame rearrangements with V and J called that TCRdb kept. Clones are partly lost; checked studies trace under half to an unresolved V gene and leave the rest unexplained. Clone size and the V and J calls come from that table; the DNA yielded D and trimming. This specimen's table enumerates approximately 77,000 clones. The ten most abundant clones make up approximately 4.6% of the sample.

In total, 500 to 700 healthy bone marrow donors made up the cohort. At the time of sampling, all cohort members were nominally healthy, though unrecorded immune exposures were likely present. The donor tested CMV seronegative, placing the donor among the 350 or so seronegative members of the cohort. Each donor provided a peripheral blood sample, and peripheral blood mononuclear cells were used for TCR beta sequencing. The Qiagen DNeasy Blood Extraction Kit was used to extract genomic DNA from the blood cell samples. Based on the germline V gene, the CDR1 and CDR2 sequences are SGHRS and YFSETQ. V loses 2 bases at its end and J loses 3 bases; junction bases beyond the gene matches: 11. CDR3 length: 16 amino acids, cysteine to phenylalanine. Of the read, only the CDR3 DNA is kept; its 48 bases are in frame from base 1. About this clone itself: Its antigen remains undetermined.

The paper's findings and limits, for the study overall: The classifier was reported to diagnose cytomegalovirus status with high specificity and sensitivity in both the original and validation cohorts. While some public TCRs were present in many individuals, most TCR sequences turned up only very rarely across donors. In an earlier analysis of around 600 of the donors, most TCR beta V segments were observed in productive rearrangements about 87% or about 30% of the time, broadly matching IMGT annotations. Because the 87-base-pair reads could not distinguish some IMGT-functional V segments, including TRBV6-2 and TRBV6-3, those segments were excluded. According to a later genetic analysis, donors in an Asian-associated ancestry cluster had fewer N-insertions in productive TCRs than the approximately 690-donor mean. In a later analysis, TCR association rates were found to vary across HLA loci, with the most associated TCRs seen for DRB1 alleles and the fewest for HLA-C alleles. Because some donors lacked HLA typing at each locus, the association tests relied only on the typed subset. A later genetic analysis associated a missense DCLRE1C variant with V-gene and J-gene trimming of TCR beta chains, and an independent cohort replicated the association. A further reported finding was that TCR beta sequences accurately predicted the HLA-A and HLA-B alleles for most subjects in the first cohort. Linkage disequilibrium might explain the correlated functional status among segregating V segments, but an unknown experimental factor could not be excluded. In a later analysis, 16,951 TCR beta sequences were associated with specific HLA alleles at a false discovery rate of 0.05. In the study, around 160 TCR beta chains were listed as associated with cytomegalovirus. Only TCR beta chains were sequenced in this cohort, and the absence of alpha or paired-chain data limited detectable features. CMV serostatus was the only immune exposure information available for the cohort. A later analysis reported that several top co-occurrence clusters appeared linked to parvovirus B19, influenza, CMV and Epstein-Barr virus. Because counts were too low, seventeen rarely observed V segments, including chromosome 9 orphons, were excluded from the earlier analysis of under 650 of the donors. Three of the identified cytomegalovirus-associated TCR beta chains were confirmed in vitro to be specific for cytomegalovirus antigens. Sequencing depth was assumed to be roughly uniform across donors in the presence/absence analyses, though that assumption may not hold. In a later analysis, HLA-associated TCR beta chains were found to be more clonally expanded and to have lower generation probabilities than equally common non-associated chains. When HLA alleles, especially DR and DQ, strongly co-occurred, attributing TCR associations to individual alleles was difficult. A cluster of highly shared sequence variants was judged likely to be a technical artifact of the sequencing pipeline. According to a later analysis, most CMV-associated TCR beta chains appeared to be HLA-restricted, and the HLA associations seemed to be driven largely by CMV exposure. The authors suggested that the approach could potentially be generalized to other disease states and immunological phenotypes.

The rearrangement combines TRBV5-1 with TRBJ2-7; TRBD1 agrees with 7 junctional bases. The TCR originated in a young man in good health and CMV-seronegative. Material for sequencing was PBMCs. This receptor carries the CDR3 CASSLATGQTFYEQYF. In nucleotides, the sequence is TGCGCCAGCAGCTTAGCGACGGGACAGACATTCTACGAGCAGTACTTC.